One and the same sample provided the 28 T cell receptor beta chains below, sequenced in a study of OX40 agonist ivuxolimab in advanced cancers. Preparation of the library involved the immunoSEQ multiplex PCR assay. Here the immuneACCESS table is served through TCRdb, limited to in-frame sequences with V and J called. Missing clones are a known gap in these copies; in checked studies unresolved V genes cover under half, and the rest lacks a known reason. The sample records approximately 90,000 clones, under 85% of which are singletons. The ten largest clones capture less than 5% of the sample. The specimen comprised CD4+ or CD8+ T cells sorted from blood, sampled in a trial of the OX40 agonist ivuxolimab. These receptors came from an adult with an advanced solid tumor such as melanoma, head and neck, liver or kidney cancer.

This chain joins TRBV11-3 and TRBJ2-5; 9 bases line up with TRBD2. The J call is uncertain, as TRBJ2-7 better fits the DNA end. Germline V gives CDR1 SGHNT, CDR2 YENEEA. CDR3 length: 16 residues. The CDR3 sequence: CASSSTDISGSHEQYF. The CDR3 region has the DNA TGTGCCAGCAGCTCGACAGACATTAGCGGGAGCCACGAGCAGTACTTC.

This sequence joins TRBV19 and TRBJ2-1, with TRBD2 matching 7 bases. Trimming removed 7 bases from V and 4 bases from J; junction bases left unmatched: 4. This CDR3 is 13 amino acids long. CDR1 is LNHDA, CDR2 SQIVND, per germline (reference sequence). The CDR3 region is CASKRGTYNEQFF. CDR3 bases: TGTGCCAGTAAGCGGGGCACTTACAATGAGCAGTTCTTC.

V usage is TRBV6-5 and J usage is TRBJ2-7; D not resolved. Germline CDR1 MNHEY, CDR2 SVGAGI. The length of the CDR3 is 14 residues. Trimming took off 8 bases at V and 2 bases at J, with 16 bases between the two ends. Here the CDR3 DNA reads TGTGCCAGCCTCTTGGACCAGGCTCCCTACGAGCAGTACTTC. It encodes CASLLDQAPYEQYF.

The chain is built from TRBV28 and TRBJ1-5; TRBD1 is a possible D gene (6 bases). CDR1 and CDR2 (germline): MDHEN, SYDVKM. This CDR3 has 13 amino acids. V shed 8 bases and J shed 7 bases, with 15 bases lying between them. CDR3 DNA sequence: TGTGCCAGCCTTGACCTAAGGGGGCAGCCCCAGCATTTT. Protein sequence: CASLDLRGQPQHF. Variable domain in full (rest from reference TRBV28 and TRBJ1-5): DVKVTQSSRYLVKRTGEKVFLECVQDMDHENMFWYRQDPGLGLRLIYFSYDVKMKEKGDIPEGYSVSREKKERFSLILESASTNQTSMYLCASLDLRGQPQHFGDGTRLSIL.

The rearrangement uses TRBV30 and TRBJ2-3, with D perhaps TRBD1 (7 bases). The CDR3 length is 15 residues. V lost 3 bases, J lost 0 bases, and 13 bases lay in between. The V gene's germline CDR1 is GTSNPN and CDR2 SVGIG (reference sequence). CDR3 in amino acids: CAWSAGQSSTDTQYF. The DNA for the CDR3 is TGTGCCTGGAGCGCGGGACAGTCCAGCACAGATACGCAGTATTTT.

This clone appeared once. V gene TRBV9 combines with J gene TRBJ2-1, with 10 bases aligning to TRBD2. Germline V CDR1 and CDR2: SGDLS, YYNGEE. With V trimmed by 3 bases and J by 7 bases, 10 bases remained unmatched. CDR3 length equals 16 residues. CDR3 protein: CASSARTSGTRNEQFF. CDR3 DNA sequence: TGTGCCAGCAGCGCCCGGACTAGCGGAACGAGGAATGAGCAGTTCTTC.

The rearrangement uses TRBV6-5 and TRBJ1-3; no firm D call. The germline V gene encodes CDR1 MNHEY and CDR2 SVGAGI. The V and J ends lost 0 bases and 0 bases respectively, with 9 bases between them. The CDR3 contains 16 residues. The CDR3 region has the DNA TGTGCCAGCAGTTACTCAGGGTCAAGCTCTGGAAACACCATATATTTT. Amino acids: CASSYSGSSSGNTIYF.

V gene TRBV7-9 combines with J gene TRBJ2-3; no firm D call. Germline CDR1 reads SEHNR; CDR2 reads FQNEAQ (reference sequence). This CDR3 is built from 13 residues. V dropped 5 bases and J dropped 4 bases, with 10 bases sitting between them. The CDR3 sequence is CASSPPPADTQYF. The CDR3 nucleotides are TGTGCCAGCAGCCCCCCCCCGGCAGATACGCAGTATTTT.

This clone was seen more than once but under ten times. V usage is TRBV6-6 and J usage is TRBJ2-3; unclear D gene. CDR3 length equals 12 residues. V was shortened by 6 bases and J by 5 bases, with 9 bases between the two germline ends. Germline CDR1 and CDR2: MNHNY and SVGAGI (reference sequence). CDR3: CASSPSVDTQYF. The CDR3 coding sequence is TGTGCCAGCAGCCCCTCTGTAGATACGCAGTATTTT.

The chain employs TRBV28 and TRBJ2-1, with D unclear. The CDR3 has 14 amino acids. V lost 2 bases and J 1 base, leaving 6 bases between the germline ends. The germline CDR1 and CDR2 sequences are MDHEN and SYDVKM. The CDR3 loop reads CASSLADSYNEQFF. The CDR3 bases are TGTGCCAGCAGTTTAGCGGATTCCTACAATGAGCAGTTCTTC.

The chain carries TRBV28 and TRBJ1-4; perhaps TRBD1 as D (5 bases). Between the trimmed V and J ends, which lost 3 bases and 8 bases, there was a span of 13 bases. The CDR3 totals 14 residues. The V gene's germline CDR1 is MDHEN and CDR2 SYDVKM. CDR3 loop: CASSFARVKEKLFF. CDR3 coding DNA: TGTGCCAGCAGTTTCGCCAGGGTAAAGGAAAAACTGTTTTTT.

This chain connects TRBV19 to TRBJ2-3; tentatively, D is TRBD1 (6 bases). From germline, CDR1 is LNHDA and CDR2 SQIVND (reference sequence). Trimming shortened V by 5 bases and J by 4 bases, and 10 bases separated the two germline ends. This CDR3 comprises 13 residues. The CDR3 spells CASSLTGPDTQYF. CDR3 DNA: TGTGCCAGTAGTCTTACAGGGCCAGATACGCAGTATTTT.

The chain carries TRBV5-4 and TRBJ2-5; D is unclear. Trimming left V 0 bases short and J 4 bases short, with 7 bases between. There are 13 residues in the CDR3. The germline gives CDR1 SGHNT, CDR2 YYREEE (reference sequence). CDR3 in amino acids: CASSLGGSETQYF. CDR3 DNA: TGTGCCAGCAGCTTGGGTGGGTCAGAGACCCAGTACTTC.

The V gene is TRBV2, the J gene TRBJ1-1; possibly TRBD1 for D (5 bases). V was shortened by 4 bases and J by 7 bases, with 22 bases between the two germline ends. This CDR3 contains 16 residues. From germline, CDR1 is SNHLY and CDR2 FYNNEI. The CDR3 bases are TGTGCCAGCAGTGGTGGTCGGAGAGGGGTCTTCGGTGAAGCTTTCTTT. Its protein product is CASSGGRRGVFGEAFF.

The sample holds a few counts of this clone. This specimen includes other DNA sequences encoding the same CDR3. This rearrangement joins TRBV19 to TRBJ1-5, with a tentative D call TRBD1 (5 bases). Germline loops: CDR1 LNHDA, CDR2 SQIVND (reference sequence). V was shortened by 5 bases and J by 6 bases, with 8 bases between the two germline ends. This CDR3 contains 12 residues. Here the CDR3 DNA reads TGTGCCAGTAGTCCGGGGGGTCAGCCCCAGCATTTT. This translates into CASSPGGQPQHF.

This chain links TRBV21-1 with TRBJ2-7; TRBD1, the D gene given by the table, was not confirmed from the DNA. TRBV21-1 is shown as a pseudogene. The CDR3 spans 14 residues. CDR3 in amino acids: CASSNRDSTYEQYF. The CDR3 DNA reads as TGTGCCAGCAGCAACCGGGACAGCACCTACGAGCAGTACTTC.

The chain combines TRBV28 with TRBJ2-1; D is undetermined. The ends were cut back, 5 bases at V and 3 bases at J, with 14 bases in the middle. Per germline, CDR1 MDHEN and CDR2 SYDVKM. CDR3 size: 15 residues. The CDR3 DNA reads as TGTGCCAGCAGTCGACGACGGAGTCTCTACAATGAGCAGTTCTTC. This sequence encodes CASSRRRSLYNEQFF. Drawing the rest from reference TRBV28 and TRBJ2-1, the complete variable domain is DVKVTQSSRYLVKRTGEKVFLECVQDMDHENMFWYRQDPGLGLRLIYFSYDVKMKEKGDIPEGYSVSREKKERFSLILESASTNQTSMYLCASSRRRSLYNEQFFGPGTRLTVL.

V and J are TRBV5-4 and TRBJ2-7; 10 bases are shared with TRBD1. The trim removed 3 bases at V and 4 bases at J, leaving 4 bases unmatched. Germline CDR1 and CDR2: SGHNT and YYREEE (reference sequence). This CDR3 is built from 14 residues. In nucleotides, the CDR3 is TGTGCCAGCAGCTACCCGGGACAGGGGTACGAGCAGTACTTC. The encoded protein is CASSYPGQGYEQYF.

CDR3 sequence (DNA): TGTGCCAGCTCACCGCCTGCAGATACGCAGTATTTT. It yields the protein CASSPPADTQYF. This chain connects TRBV18 to TRBJ2-3, with D unresolved. V lost 3 bases to trimming and J lost 4 bases, with 5 bases between them. The germline gives CDR1 KGHSH, CDR2 LQKENI. The CDR3 consists of 12 residues.

This clone has more than one count but fewer than ten. The gene calls are TRBV11-2 and TRBJ1-1; D call uncertain. V was shortened by 4 bases and J by 10 bases, with 13 bases between the two germline ends. CDR1 and CDR2 from the germline V gene are SGHAT and FQNNGV. The CDR3 has 12 residues. The CDR3, as DNA: TGTGCCAGCAGCTCCCACCGCCTTCGAGCTTTCTTT. It yields the protein CASSSHRLRAFF. Supplemented by reference TRBV11-2 and TRBJ1-1, the full variable domain reads EAGVAQSPRYKIIEKRQSVAFWCNPISGHATLYWYQQILGQGPKLLIQFQNNGVVDDSQLPKDRFSAERLKGVDSTLKIQPAKLEDSAVYLCASSSHRLRAFFGQGTRLTVV.

The chain carries TRBV28 and TRBJ2-1; possibly TRBD2 for D (5 bases). The germline gives CDR1 MDHEN, CDR2 SYDVKM. This CDR3 contains 15 residues. The V gene lost 1 base and the J gene lost 0 bases, with 7 bases spanning the gap. DNA of the CDR3: TGTGCCAGCAGTTTATCCGGAGGCTCCTACAATGAGCAGTTCTTC. Translation: CASSLSGGSYNEQFF.

V usage is TRBV19 and J usage is TRBJ2-3; 7 bases align to TRBD1. Germline loops: CDR1 LNHDA, CDR2 SQIVND (reference sequence). The CDR3 consists of 16 residues. V dropped 4 bases and J dropped 2; count of bases not matched to a gene: 9. CDR3 sequence (DNA): TGTGCCAGTAGTACTTACAGGGGAAGGGTCACAGATACGCAGTATTTT. Translation gives CASSTYRGRVTDTQYF.

This clone has more than one count but fewer than ten. The chain is built from TRBV6-6 and TRBJ2-2, with unresolved D. V was pared by 5 bases and J by 12 bases, with 13 bases between. This CDR3 region has 12 residues. CDR1 and CDR2 from the germline V gene are MNHNY and SVGAGI (reference sequence). CDR3 DNA: TGTGCCAGCAGTGAGGTGCGGACGCAGCTGTTTTTT. Translating gives CASSEVRTQLFF.

CDR3 region: CSVPGTDNSNQPQHF. The CDR3 nucleotides are TGCAGCGTGCCCGGGACAGACAATAGCAATCAGCCCCAGCATTTT. The chain has TRBV29-1 and TRBJ1-5; 7 bases line up with TRBD1. CDR1 and CDR2 from the germline V gene are SQVTM and ANQGSEA. The J segment lost 0 bases and the V segment lost 6 bases, leaving 8 bases of the junction unmatched. The CDR3 loop spans 15 amino acids. Supplemented by reference TRBV29-1 and TRBJ1-5, the full variable domain reads SAVISQKPSRDICQRGTSLTIQCQVDSQVTMMFWYRQQPGQSLTLIATANQGSEATYESGFVIDKFPISRPNLTFSTLTVSNMSPEDSSIYLCSVPGTDNSNQPQHFGDGTRLSIL.

The V gene is TRBV15, the J gene TRBJ2-1; D uncertain. Trimming removed 3 bases at V and 0 bases at J, with 15 bases between. The CDR3 is 17 residues long. Per the germline V gene, CDR1 is LNHNV and CDR2 is YYDKDF (reference sequence). Here the CDR3 DNA reads TGTGCCACCAGCAGTAGTAGGGAAGGTTACTCCTACAATGAGCAGTTCTTC. The encoded protein is CATSSSREGYSYNEQFF. The variable domain in full, completed from reference TRBV15 and TRBJ2-1, reads DAMVIQNPRYQVTQFGKPVTLSCSQTLNHNVMYWYQQKSSQAPKLLFHYYDKDFNNEADTPDNFQSRRPNTSFCFLDIRSPGLGDTAMYLCATSSSREGYSYNEQFFGPGTRLTVL.

A note on this clone: At one boundary the junction diverges from the germline segment, which might be a read error. The V call is TRBV2, the J call TRBJ2-1, with D maybe TRBD2 (6 bases). This CDR3 has 11 amino acids. Germline lookup yields CDR1 SNHLY and CDR2 FYNNEI. The CDR3 nucleotides are TGTGCCAGCAGGGGAGGTGGGCTAGCAATCTTC. Protein sequence: CASRGGGLAIF.

The CDR3 DNA is TGTGCCAGCAGCTTCAATGAGGGAAACACCATATATTTT. It specifies CASSFNEGNTIYF. J is TRBJ1-3 and V is TRBV11-2, with D hard to call. The CDR3 sequence is 13 residues long. CDR1 and CDR2 (germline): SGHAT, FQNNGV. V gave up 3 bases and J gave up 4 bases, with 7 bases separating them.

V is TRBV7-8 and J is TRBJ2-7; 7 positions agree with TRBD1. Per the germline V gene, CDR1 is SGHVS and CDR2 is FQNEAQ. The CDR3 has 14 residues. Germline trimming cut 5 bases from V and 2 bases from J; bases unmatched to any gene: 6. The CDR3 is CASSIGTDTYEQYF. Written as DNA, the CDR3 is TGTGCCAGCAGCATCGGGACAGATACCTACGAGCAGTACTTC.